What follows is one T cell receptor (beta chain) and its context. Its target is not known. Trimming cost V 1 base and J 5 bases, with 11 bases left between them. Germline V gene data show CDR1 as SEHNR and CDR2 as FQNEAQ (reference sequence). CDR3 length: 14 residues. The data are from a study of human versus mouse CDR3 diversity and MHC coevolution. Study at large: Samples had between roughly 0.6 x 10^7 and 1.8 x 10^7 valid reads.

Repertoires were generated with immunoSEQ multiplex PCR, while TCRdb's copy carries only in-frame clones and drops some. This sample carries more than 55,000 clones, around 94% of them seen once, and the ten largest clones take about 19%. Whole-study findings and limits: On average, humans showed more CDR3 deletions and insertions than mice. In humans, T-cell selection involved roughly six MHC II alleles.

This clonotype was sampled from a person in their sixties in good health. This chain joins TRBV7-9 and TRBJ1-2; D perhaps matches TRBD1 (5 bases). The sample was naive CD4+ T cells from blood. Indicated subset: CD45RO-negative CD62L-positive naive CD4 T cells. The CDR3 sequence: CASSLEAGGYGYTF. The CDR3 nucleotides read TGTGCCAGCAGCTTAGAAGCCGGGGGATATGGCTACACCTTC.